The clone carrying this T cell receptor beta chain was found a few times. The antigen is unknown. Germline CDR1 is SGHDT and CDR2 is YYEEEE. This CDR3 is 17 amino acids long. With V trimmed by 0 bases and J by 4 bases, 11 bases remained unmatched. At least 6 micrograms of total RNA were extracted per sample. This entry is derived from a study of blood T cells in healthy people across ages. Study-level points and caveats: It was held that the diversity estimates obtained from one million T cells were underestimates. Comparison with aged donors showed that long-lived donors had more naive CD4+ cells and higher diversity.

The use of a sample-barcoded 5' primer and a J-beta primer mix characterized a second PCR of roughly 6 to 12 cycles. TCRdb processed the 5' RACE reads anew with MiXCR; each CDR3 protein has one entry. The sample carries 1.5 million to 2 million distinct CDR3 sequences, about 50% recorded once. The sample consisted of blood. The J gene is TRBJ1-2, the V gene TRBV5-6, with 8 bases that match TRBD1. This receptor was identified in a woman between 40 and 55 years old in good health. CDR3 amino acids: CASSLAIRGRSSYGYTF. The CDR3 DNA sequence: TGTGCCAGCAGCTTGGCGATCAGGGGGCGGAGCTCCTATGGCTACACCTTC.